Below are 10 T cell receptor beta chains sequenced from a single sample in a study of human T cells and chemical hapten exposure (dated by TCRdb to the early 2020s). Total RNA was isolated from unfractionated whole blood collected in Tempus Blood RNA tubes. The library was prepared using 5' RACE. Reads for this sample came from an Illumina MiSeq. The public reads were run again by TCRdb, first through fastp at Q25 and then through MiXCR, and only productive beta chains were kept. Records with the same CDR3 protein are collapsed into one entry carrying the most frequent genes and DNA. Within this sample are fewer than 150,000 distinct CDR3 sequences, with 15% to 20% of them counted one time only. The top ten hold around 2.7% of the sample. The origin of the receptors is a human donor in good health.

There are a few counts of this clonotype. This chain connects TRBV2 to TRBJ2-1; 8 nucleotides align to TRBD2. Looked up from germline, CDR1 is SNHLY and CDR2 is FYNNEI. This CDR3 has 18 amino acids. Trimming at V came to 5 bases and at J to 9 bases, leaving 21 bases not matched to a gene. CDR3 protein: CASSRRVTGTRTNGEQFF. As DNA, the CDR3 is TGTGCCAGCAGTCGACGAGTAACCGGGACTAGAACTAACGGTGAGCAGTTCTTC.

The chain employs TRBV11-2 and TRBJ2-5; D possibly corresponds to TRBD2 (5 bases). Germline-derived CDR1 and CDR2 are SGHAT and FQNNGV. CDR3 size: 16 residues. V was trimmed by 7 bases and J by 4 bases, leaving 22 bases between them. DNA for the CDR3: TGTGCCAGCACCGTGTCGGTGGACTTTTTCACAGAGACCCAGTACTTC. Translation: CASTVSVDFFTETQYF.

V usage is TRBV28 and J usage is TRBJ2-4; D remains unclear. The germline V gene has CDR1 MDHEN and CDR2 SYDVKM. V lost 6 bases and J 8 bases, leaving 8 bases between the germline ends. CDR3 length: 11 amino acids. The CDR3 loop is CASRRLDIQYF. The CDR3 DNA reads TGTGCCAGCAGGAGGTTAGACATTCAGTACTTC.

The chain is built from TRBV2 and TRBJ1-1, with TRBD1 matching 11 bases. From germline, CDR1 is SNHLY and CDR2 FYNNEI. V was clipped by 7 bases and J by 4 bases; unmatched bases: 17. This CDR3 comprises 18 residues. The CDR3 DNA reads as TGTGCCAGCAACGTCGCTGGGACAGGGGGAGGATACAGCACTGAAGCTTTCTTT. Encoded protein: CASNVAGTGGGYSTEAFF. The entire variable domain, with the rest obtained from reference TRBV2 and TRBJ1-1, is as follows: EPEVTQTPSHQVTQMGQEVILRCVPISNHLYFYWYRQILGQKVEFLVSFYNNEISEKSEIFDDQFSVERPDGSNFTLKIRSTKLEDSAMYFCASNVAGTGGGYSTEAFFGQGTRLTVV.

This clonotype was seen more than once but under ten times. The chain couples TRBV30 to TRBJ1-2, with 7 bases identical to TRBD1. Trimming cost V 0 bases and J 7 bases; bases outside gene matches: 5. CDR1 is GTSNPN and CDR2 is SVGIG in the germline V gene (reference sequence). The CDR3 is 13 amino acids. CDR3 sequence (DNA): TGTGCCTGGAGTGTTATAGGGACAGCTGGCTACACCTTC. Translating gives CAWSVIGTAGYTF.

This chain joins TRBV27 and TRBJ1-1; TRBD1 might be the D (5 bases). Germline values: CDR1 MNHEY, CDR2 SMNVEV (reference sequence). V was shortened by 6 bases and J by 11 bases, with 28 bases between the two germline ends. The CDR3 sequence is 16 residues long. The DNA of the CDR3 is TGTGCCAGCAGGCCCCTGATTATCGACAGCAACCATTGGGCTTTCTTT. As protein: CASRPLIIDSNHWAFF.

This clonotype occurred a few times. The V and J genes are TRBV28 and TRBJ1-2; D might be TRBD1 (5 bases). The CDR3 contains 12 residues. In germline, CDR1 is MDHEN, CDR2 SYDVKM. V was shortened by 6 bases and J by 4 bases, with 9 bases between the two germline ends. The CDR3 sequence: CASRWGTYGYTF. The CDR3 DNA reads as TGTGCCAGCAGGTGGGGGACCTATGGCTACACCTTC.

This clonotype has just a few counts. This rearrangement joins TRBV6-6 to TRBJ1-5; D gene ambiguous. Germline V gene data show CDR1 as MNHNY and CDR2 as SVGAGI (reference sequence). Deletions cut 0 bases from V and 7 bases from J, with 13 bases between. The CDR3 covers 15 residues. CDR3 amino acids: CASSYSNLGEQPQHF. The DNA of the CDR3 is TGTGCCAGCAGTTACTCGAACTTAGGCGAGCAGCCCCAGCATTTT.

This clonotype has a handful of counts. The genes are TRBV20-1 and TRBJ2-7; no definite D call. Germline V CDR1 and CDR2: DFQATT, SNEGSKA (reference sequence). CDR3 length: 12 amino acids. Between the trimmed V and J ends, which lost 3 bases and 4 bases, there was a span of 10 bases. The CDR3, as DNA: TGCAGTGCTAGGCGACGAAAATACGAGCAGTACTTC. Translation: CSARRRKYEQYF.

The chain uses TRBV7-9 and TRBJ1-1; D is possibly TRBD1 (5 bases). The germline gives CDR1 SEHNR, CDR2 FQNEAQ (reference sequence). Deletions cut 3 bases from V and 5 bases from J, with 13 bases between. CDR3 length: 14 amino acids. CDR3 coding DNA: TGTGCCAGCAGCTTCCCGGGGGTTGTGACTGAAGCTTTCTTT. This codes for CASSFPGVVTEAFF.